The present T cell receptor (beta chain) was sequenced within a study of shared clonotypes between healthy human individuals. Study summary: Each donor contributed plates that comprised three CD4 naive, three CD4 memory, two CD8 naive and one CD8 memory. General study findings and limits: Sequencing of the sorted subsets was shown by rarefaction to be incomplete despite large depth.

Per germline, CDR1 MDHEN and CDR2 SYDVKM. The CDR3 runs 13 residues. Trimming took off 6 bases at V and 4 bases at J, with 12 bases between the two ends. On this clone itself: Its antigen is still unknown.

Data came from immunoSEQ multiplex PCR; TCRdb stores just in-frame clones and leaves some out. The repertoire holds approximately 1.5 million clones, with 98% as singletons. This TCR derives from a man aged 30 to 39 in good health. Sample: naive CD4+ T cells sorted from blood. The subset here: CD45RA+ positively selected. The J gene is TRBJ1-2, the V gene TRBV28; possible D gene TRBD1, 5 bases. This chain's CDR3 is CASRRRDRYGYTF. CDR3 nucleotide sequence: TGTGCCAGCAGGAGGAGGGACCGCTATGGCTACACCTTC.